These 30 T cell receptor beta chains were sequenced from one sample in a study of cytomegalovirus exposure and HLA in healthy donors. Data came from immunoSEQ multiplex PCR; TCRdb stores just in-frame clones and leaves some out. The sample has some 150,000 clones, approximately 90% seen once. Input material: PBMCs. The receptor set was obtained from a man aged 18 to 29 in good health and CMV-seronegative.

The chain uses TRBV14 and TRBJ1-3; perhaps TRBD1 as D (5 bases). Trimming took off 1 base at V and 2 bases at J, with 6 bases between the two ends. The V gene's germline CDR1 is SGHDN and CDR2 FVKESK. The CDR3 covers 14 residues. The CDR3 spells CASSQAGPGNTIYF. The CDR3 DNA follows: TGTGCCAGCAGCCAAGCAGGGCCTGGAAACACCATATATTTT.

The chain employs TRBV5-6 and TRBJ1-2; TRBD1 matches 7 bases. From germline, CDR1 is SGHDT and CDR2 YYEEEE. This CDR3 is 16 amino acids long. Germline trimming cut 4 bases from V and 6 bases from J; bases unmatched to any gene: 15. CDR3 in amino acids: CASSLLGRQGANGYTF. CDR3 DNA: TGTGCCAGCAGCCTCCTGGGACGACAGGGTGCAAATGGCTACACCTTC. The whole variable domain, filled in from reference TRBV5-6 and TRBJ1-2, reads DAGVTQSPTHLIKTRGQQVTLRCSPKSGHDTVSWYQQALGQGPQFIFQYYEEEERQRGNFPDRFSGHQFPNYSSELNVNALLLGDSALYLCASSLLGRQGANGYTFGSGTRLTVV.

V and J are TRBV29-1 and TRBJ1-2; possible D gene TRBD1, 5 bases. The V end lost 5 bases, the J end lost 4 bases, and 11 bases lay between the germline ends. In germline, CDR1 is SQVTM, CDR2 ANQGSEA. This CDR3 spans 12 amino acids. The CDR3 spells CSVNGHTYGYTF. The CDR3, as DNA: TGCAGCGTTAATGGACATACCTATGGCTACACCTTC. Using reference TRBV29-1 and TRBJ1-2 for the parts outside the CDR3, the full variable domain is SAVISQKPSRDICQRGTSLTIQCQVDSQVTMMFWYRQQPGQSLTLIATANQGSEATYESGFVIDKFPISRPNLTFSTLTVSNMSPEDSSIYLCSVNGHTYGYTFGSGTRLTVV.

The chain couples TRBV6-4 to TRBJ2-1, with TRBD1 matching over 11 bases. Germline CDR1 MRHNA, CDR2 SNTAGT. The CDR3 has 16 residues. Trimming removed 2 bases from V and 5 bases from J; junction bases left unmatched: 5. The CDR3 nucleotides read TGTGCCAGCAGTGACCACCGGACAGGGGGCCACAATGAGCAGTTCTTC. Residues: CASSDHRTGGHNEQFF.

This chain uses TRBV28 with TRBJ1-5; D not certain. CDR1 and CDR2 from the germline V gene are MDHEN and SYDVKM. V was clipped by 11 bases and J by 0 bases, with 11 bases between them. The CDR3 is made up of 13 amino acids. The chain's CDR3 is CALGRNSNQPQHF. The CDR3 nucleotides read TGTGCCCTGGGGAGGAATAGCAATCAGCCCCAGCATTTT.

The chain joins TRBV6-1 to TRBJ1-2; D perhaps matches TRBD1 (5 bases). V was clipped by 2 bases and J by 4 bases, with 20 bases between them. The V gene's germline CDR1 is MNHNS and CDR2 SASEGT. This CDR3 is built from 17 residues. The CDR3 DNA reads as TGTGCCAGCAGTGAATTTCCAAAGGCAGGGCGTCTCTATGGCTACACCTTC. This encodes CASSEFPKAGRLYGYTF.

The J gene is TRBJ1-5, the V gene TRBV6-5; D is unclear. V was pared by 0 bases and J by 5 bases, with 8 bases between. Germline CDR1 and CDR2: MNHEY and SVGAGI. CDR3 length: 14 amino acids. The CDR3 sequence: CASSYSYGDQPQHF. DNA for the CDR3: TGTGCCAGCAGTTACTCATACGGAGATCAGCCCCAGCATTTT.

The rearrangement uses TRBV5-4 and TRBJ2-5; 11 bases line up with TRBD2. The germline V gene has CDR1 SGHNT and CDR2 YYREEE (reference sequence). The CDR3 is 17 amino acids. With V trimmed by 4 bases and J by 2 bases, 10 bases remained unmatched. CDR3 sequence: CASSPWNSGRGQETQYF. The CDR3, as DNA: TGTGCCAGCAGCCCATGGAATAGCGGGAGGGGGCAAGAGACCCAGTACTTC.

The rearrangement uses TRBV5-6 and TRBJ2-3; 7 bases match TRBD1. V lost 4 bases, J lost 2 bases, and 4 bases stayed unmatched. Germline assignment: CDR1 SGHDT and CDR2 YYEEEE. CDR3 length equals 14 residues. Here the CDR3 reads CASSTGQDTDTQYF. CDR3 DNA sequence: TGTGCCAGCAGCACAGGACAGGACACAGATACGCAGTATTTT.

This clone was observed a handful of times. The CDR3 here is CASSLCPREQYF. The CDR3 nucleotides are TGTGCCAGCAGTTTATGCCCTAGGGAGCAGTACTTC. The gene calls are TRBV27 and TRBJ2-7; D gene uncertain. V lost 1 base, J lost 7 bases, and 8 bases lay in between. The CDR3 totals 12 residues. Germline V gives CDR1 MNHEY, CDR2 SMNVEV (reference sequence).

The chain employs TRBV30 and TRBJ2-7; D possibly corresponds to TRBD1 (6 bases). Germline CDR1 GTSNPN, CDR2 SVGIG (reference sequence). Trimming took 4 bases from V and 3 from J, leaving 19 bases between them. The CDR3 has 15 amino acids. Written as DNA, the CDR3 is TGTGCCTGGACCAACCCCCGACAGGCCATCTACGAGCAGTACTTC. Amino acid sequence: CAWTNPRQAIYEQYF. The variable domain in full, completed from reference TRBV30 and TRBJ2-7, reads SQTIHQWPATLVQPVGSPLSLECTVEGTSNPNLYWYRQAAGRGLQLLFYSVGIGQISSEVPQNLSASRPQDRQFILSSKKLLLSDSGFYLCAWTNPRQAIYEQYFGPGTRLTVT.

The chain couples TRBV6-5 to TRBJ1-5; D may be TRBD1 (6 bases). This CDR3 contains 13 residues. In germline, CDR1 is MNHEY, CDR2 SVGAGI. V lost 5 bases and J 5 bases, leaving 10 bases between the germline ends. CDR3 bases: TGTGCCAGCAGTACACAGGGCCATCAGCCCCAGCATTTT. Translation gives CASSTQGHQPQHF.

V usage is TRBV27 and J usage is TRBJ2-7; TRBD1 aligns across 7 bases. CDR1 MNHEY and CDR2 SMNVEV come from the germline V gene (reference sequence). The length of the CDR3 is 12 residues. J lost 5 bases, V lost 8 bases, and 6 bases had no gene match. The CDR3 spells CASWAGGHEQYF. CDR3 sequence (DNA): TGTGCCAGCTGGGCAGGGGGACACGAGCAGTACTTC.

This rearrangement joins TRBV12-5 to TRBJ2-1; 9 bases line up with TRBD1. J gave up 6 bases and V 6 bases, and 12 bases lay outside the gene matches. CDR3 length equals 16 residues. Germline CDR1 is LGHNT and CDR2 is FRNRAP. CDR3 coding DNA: TGTGCTAGTGGATCCATCCGGGACAGGGTTGGCAATGAGCAGTTCTTC. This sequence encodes CASGSIRDRVGNEQFF. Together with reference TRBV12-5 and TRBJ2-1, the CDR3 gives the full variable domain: DARVTQTPRHKVTEMGQEVTMRCQPILGHNTVFWYRQTMMQGLELLAYFRNRAPLDDSGMPKDRFSAEMPDATLATLKIQPSEPRDSAVYFCASGSIRDRVGNEQFFGPGTRLTVL.

The CDR3 DNA is TGCACCGAGGGTAGCTCCTACGAGCAGTACGTC. It is translated as CTEGSSYEQYV. This rearrangement joins TRBV5-1 to TRBJ2-7, with D possibly being TRBD2 (5 bases). The germline gives CDR1 SGHRS, CDR2 YFSETQ. The CDR3 spans 11 residues.

CDR3 sequence reads: CASSKSGANTDTQYF. The DNA of the CDR3 is TGTGCCAGCAGCAAATCTGGGGCGAACACAGATACGCAGTATTTT. V usage is TRBV21-1 and J usage is TRBJ2-3; TRBD1 is the table's D call, not checked against the DNA. TRBV21-1 is tagged as a pseudogene. The CDR3 is 15 residues long.

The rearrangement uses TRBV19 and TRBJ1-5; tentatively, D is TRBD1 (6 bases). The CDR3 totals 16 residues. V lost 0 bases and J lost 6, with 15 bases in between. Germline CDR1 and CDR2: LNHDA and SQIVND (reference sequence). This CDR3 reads CASSIEVGQGTQPQHF. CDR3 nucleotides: TGTGCCAGTAGTATAGAGGTTGGTCAGGGGACTCAGCCCCAGCATTTT.

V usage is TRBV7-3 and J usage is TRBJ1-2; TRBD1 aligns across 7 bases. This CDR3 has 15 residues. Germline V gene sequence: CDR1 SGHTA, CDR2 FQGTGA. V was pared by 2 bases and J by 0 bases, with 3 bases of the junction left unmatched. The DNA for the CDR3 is TGTGCCAGCAGCTTATACCAGGGGGCTAACTATGGCTACACCTTC. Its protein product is CASSLYQGANYGYTF.

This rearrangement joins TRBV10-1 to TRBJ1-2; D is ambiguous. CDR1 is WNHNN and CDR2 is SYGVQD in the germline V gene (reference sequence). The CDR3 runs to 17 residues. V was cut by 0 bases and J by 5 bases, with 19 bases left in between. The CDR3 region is CASSESARGKKGYGYTF. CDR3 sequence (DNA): TGCGCCAGCAGTGAGTCTGCGCGGGGAAAAAAGGGTTATGGCTACACCTTC.

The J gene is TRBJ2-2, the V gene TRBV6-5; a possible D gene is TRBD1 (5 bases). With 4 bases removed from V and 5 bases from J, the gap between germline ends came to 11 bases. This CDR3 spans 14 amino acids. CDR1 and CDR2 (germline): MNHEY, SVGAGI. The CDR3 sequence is CASSSDTGTGELFF. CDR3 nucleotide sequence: TGTGCCAGCAGTTCCGATACAGGAACCGGGGAGCTGTTTTTT.

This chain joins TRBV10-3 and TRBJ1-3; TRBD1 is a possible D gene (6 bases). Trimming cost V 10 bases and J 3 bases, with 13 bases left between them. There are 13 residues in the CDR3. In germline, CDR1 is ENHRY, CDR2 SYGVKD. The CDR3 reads CATVTGLGNTIYF. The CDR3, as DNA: TGTGCCACCGTCACAGGGCTTGGAAACACCATATATTTT.

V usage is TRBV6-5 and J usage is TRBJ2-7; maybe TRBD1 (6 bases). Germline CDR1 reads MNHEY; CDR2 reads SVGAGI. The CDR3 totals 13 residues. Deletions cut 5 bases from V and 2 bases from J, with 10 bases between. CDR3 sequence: CASSPRTAYEQYV. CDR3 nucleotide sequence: TGTGCCAGCAGTCCCCGGACAGCCTACGAGCAGTACGTC.

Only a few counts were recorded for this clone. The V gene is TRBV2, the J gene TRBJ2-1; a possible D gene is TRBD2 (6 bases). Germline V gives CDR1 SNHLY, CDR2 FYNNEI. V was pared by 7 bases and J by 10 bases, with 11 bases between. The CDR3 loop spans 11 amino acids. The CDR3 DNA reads TGTGCCAGCACCCGTGGGGGGGAGCAGTTCTTC. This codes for CASTRGGEQFF.

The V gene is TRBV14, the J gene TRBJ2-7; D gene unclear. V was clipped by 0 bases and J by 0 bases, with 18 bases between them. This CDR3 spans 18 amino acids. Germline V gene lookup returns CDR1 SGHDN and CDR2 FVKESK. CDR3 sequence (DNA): TGTGCCAGCAGCCAAGATCGGGTAGGCAGTCCCTACTCCTACGAGCAGTACGTC. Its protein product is CASSQDRVGSPYSYEQYV.

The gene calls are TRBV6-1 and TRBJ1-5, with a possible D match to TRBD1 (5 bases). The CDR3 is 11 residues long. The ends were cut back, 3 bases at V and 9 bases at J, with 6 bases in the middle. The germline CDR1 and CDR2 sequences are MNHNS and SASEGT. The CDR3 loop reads CASSEGGPQHF. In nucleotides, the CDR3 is TGTGCCAGCAGTGAGGGGGGGCCCCAGCATTTT.

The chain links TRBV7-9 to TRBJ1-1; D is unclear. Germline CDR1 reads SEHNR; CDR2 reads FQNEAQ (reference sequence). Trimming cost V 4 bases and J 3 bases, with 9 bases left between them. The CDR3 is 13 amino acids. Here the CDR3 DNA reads TGTGCCAGCAGCTATCGGGAAGACACTGAAGCTTTCTTT. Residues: CASSYREDTEAFF.

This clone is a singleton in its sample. CDR3 DNA sequence: TGTGCCAGCAGCTTAGCCACAGGGGTGGAAAACACCATATATTTT. Translation gives CASSLATGVENTIYF. The chain is built from TRBV7-9 and TRBJ1-3; 7 bases match TRBD1. Germline V CDR1 and CDR2: SEHNR, FQNEAQ (reference sequence). The CDR3 runs to 15 residues. V shed 0 bases and J 6 bases; nucleotides not matched to a gene: 5.

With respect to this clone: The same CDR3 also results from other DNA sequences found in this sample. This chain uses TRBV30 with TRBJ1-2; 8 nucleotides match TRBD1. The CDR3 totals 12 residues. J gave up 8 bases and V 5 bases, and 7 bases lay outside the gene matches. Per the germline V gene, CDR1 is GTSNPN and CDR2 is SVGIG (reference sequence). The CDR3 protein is CAWGPGGGGYTF. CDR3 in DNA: TGTGCCTGGGGGCCAGGGGGCGGGGGCTACACCTTC.

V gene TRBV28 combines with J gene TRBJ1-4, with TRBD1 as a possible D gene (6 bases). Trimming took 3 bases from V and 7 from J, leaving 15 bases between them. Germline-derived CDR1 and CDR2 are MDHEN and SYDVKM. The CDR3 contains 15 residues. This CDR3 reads CASSFVGGVGEKLFF. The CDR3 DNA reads TGTGCCAGCAGTTTCGTAGGGGGTGTGGGTGAAAAACTGTTTTTT.

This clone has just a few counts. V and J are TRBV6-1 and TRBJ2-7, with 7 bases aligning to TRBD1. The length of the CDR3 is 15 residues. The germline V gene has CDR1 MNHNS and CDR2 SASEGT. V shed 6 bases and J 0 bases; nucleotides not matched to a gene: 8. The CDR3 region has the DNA TGTGCCAGCAGGATCACAGGGGTACACTCCTACGAGCAGTACGTC. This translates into CASRITGVHSYEQYV.